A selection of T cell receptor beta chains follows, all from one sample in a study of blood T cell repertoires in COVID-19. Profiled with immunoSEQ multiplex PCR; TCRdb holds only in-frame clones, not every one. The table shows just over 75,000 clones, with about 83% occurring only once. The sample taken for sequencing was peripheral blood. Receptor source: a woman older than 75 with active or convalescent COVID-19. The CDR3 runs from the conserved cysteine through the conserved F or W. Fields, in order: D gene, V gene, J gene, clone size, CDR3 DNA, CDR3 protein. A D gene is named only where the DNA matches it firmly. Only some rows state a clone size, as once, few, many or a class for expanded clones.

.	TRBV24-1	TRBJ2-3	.	TGTGCCACCAGTGATTTTGGGGGCATGGATACGCAGTATTTT	CATSDFGGMDTQYF
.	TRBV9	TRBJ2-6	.	TGTGCCAGCAGCGTAGCTCGGGGGACTGGGGCCAACGTCCTGACTTTC	CASSVARGTGANVLTF
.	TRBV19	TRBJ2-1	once	TGTGCCAGTAGTATAGGGGGGGGCCGGTCCTACAATGAGCAGTTCTTC	CASSIGGGRSYNEQFF
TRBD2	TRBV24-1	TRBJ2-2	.	TGTGCCACCAGTGATTTGAGTAGCGGGCCCGACACCGGGGAGCTGTTTTTT	CATSDLSSGPDTGELFF
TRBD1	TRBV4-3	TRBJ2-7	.	TGCGCCAGCAGCCAGCAGACAGGGAACGAGCAGTACTTC	CASSQQTGNEQYF
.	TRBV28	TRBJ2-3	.	TGTGCCAGCAGTTCCTCCGGCGGGTGGGATACGCAGTATTTT	CASSSSGGWDTQYF
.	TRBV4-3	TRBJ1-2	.	TGCGCCAGCAGCCCCCAAACAGAGTCTTATGGCTACACCTTC	CASSPQTESYGYTF
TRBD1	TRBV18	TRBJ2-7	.	TGTGCCAGCTCAAGTACGGGACAGGGGTCCTACGAGCAGTACTTC	CASSSTGQGSYEQYF
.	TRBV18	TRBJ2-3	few	TGTGCCAGCTCACTCGAGCGGACTAGCACAGATACGCAGTATTTT	CASSLERTSTDTQYF
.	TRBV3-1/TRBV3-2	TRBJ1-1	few	TGTGCCAGCAACAGATATTTGGGCACTGAAGCTTTCTTT	CASNRYLGTEAFF
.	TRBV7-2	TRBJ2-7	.	TGTGCCAGCAGCTTAATTCCGGGGATCTCCTACGAGCAGTACTTC	CASSLIPGISYEQYF
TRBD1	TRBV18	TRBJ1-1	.	TGTGCCAGCTCACCCCAGGGGGCCCTGAACACTGAAGCTTTCTTT	CASSPQGALNTEAFF
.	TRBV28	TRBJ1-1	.	TGTGCCAGCAGTTCTTGGGGGGGGCGCACTGAAGCTTTCTTT	CASSSWGGRTEAFF
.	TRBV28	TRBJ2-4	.	TGTGCCAGCGGACCACCAGGACTGACAAACATTCAGTACTTC	CASGPPGLTNIQYF
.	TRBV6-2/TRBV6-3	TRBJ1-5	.	TGTGCCAGCAGTTACTCACGGGGAAGCAATCAGCCCCAGCATTTT	CASSYSRGSNQPQHF
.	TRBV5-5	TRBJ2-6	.	TGTGCCAGCAGCTTTTTAGGGGCTTCTGGGGCCAACGTCCTGACTTTC	CASSFLGASGANVLTF
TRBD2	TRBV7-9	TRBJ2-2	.	TGTGCCAGCAGCTTAGCAGCGGGGATTTTCACGAGGGGAACCGGGGAGCTGTTTTTT	CASSLAAGIFTRGTGELFF
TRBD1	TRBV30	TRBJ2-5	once	TGTGCCTGGAGACAGGACAGGGTGGGACGGCAGACCCAGTACTTC	CAWRQDRVGRQTQYF
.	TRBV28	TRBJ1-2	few	TGTGCCAGCACCCTGGGAGGGGCCCTTAACTATGGCTACACCTTC	CASTLGGALNYGYTF
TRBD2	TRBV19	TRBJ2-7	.	TGTGCCAGTAGTATTCGACTAGCGGGGAGGTCCTACGAGCAGTACTTC	CASSIRLAGRSYEQYF
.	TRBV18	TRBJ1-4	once	TGTGCCAGCTCATCCCGGACAGCCTCCAATGAAAAACTGTTTTTT	CASSSRTASNEKLFF
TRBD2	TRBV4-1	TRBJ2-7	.	TGCGCCAGCAGCCACCCGGGAGGGACGAACTACGAGCAGTACTTC	CASSHPGGTNYEQYF
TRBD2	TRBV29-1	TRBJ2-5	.	TGCAGCGTTGTACTAGCGGGAGTCCAAGAGACCCAGTACTTC	CSVVLAGVQETQYF
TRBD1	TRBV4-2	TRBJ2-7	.	TGTGCCAGCAGCCTACAGGGGAATGACTACGAGCAGTACTTC	CASSLQGNDYEQYF
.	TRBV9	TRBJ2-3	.	TGTGCCAGCAGCGTAGATCCACAGTCGACGGATACGCAGTATTTT	CASSVDPQSTDTQYF
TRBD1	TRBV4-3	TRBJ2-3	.	TGCGCCAGCAGCCAAGCGTTTCGGGACAGTAAGCAGTATTTT	CASSQAFRDSKQYF
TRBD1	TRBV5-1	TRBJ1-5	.	TGCGCCAGCAGACCTGGGACAGGTAATCAGCCCCAGCATTTT	CASRPGTGNQPQHF
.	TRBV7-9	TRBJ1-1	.	TGTGCCAGCACACTTAGCGCAGGGGAGACTGAAGCTTTCTTT	CASTLSAGETEAFF
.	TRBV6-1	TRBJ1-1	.	TGTGCCAGCAGTGAAGAAGGTAGATCGGGGAGAACTGAAGCTTTCTTT	CASSEEGRSGRTEAFF
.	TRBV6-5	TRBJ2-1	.	TGTGCCAGCAGTTACTCGAGCGGGAATGAGCAGTTCTTC	CASSYSSGNEQFF
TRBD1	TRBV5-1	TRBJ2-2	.	TGCGCCAGTACCCGGGACAGGGCCTCTCGCGGGGAGCTGTTTTTT	CASTRDRASRGELFF
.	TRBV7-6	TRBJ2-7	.	TGTGCCAGCAATCGCAGGGGTACTGACGAGCAGTACTTC	CASNRRGTDEQYF
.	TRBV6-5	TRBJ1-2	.	TGTGCCAGCACCACAGGGATAAGGCATGGCTACACCTTC	CASTTGIRHGYTF
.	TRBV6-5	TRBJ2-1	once	TGTGCCAGCAAAAAGGGGGGGTCCTCCTACAATGAGCAGTTCTTC	CASKKGGSSYNEQFF
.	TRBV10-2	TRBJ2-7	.	TGCGCCAGCAGCGGGGGACTTTACTACGAGCAGTACTTC	CASSGGLYYEQYF
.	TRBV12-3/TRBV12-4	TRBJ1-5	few	TGTGCCAGCAGTTTAGCCGGGGGGCAGCCCCAGCATTTT	CASSLAGGQPQHF
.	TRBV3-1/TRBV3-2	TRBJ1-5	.	TGTGCCAGCAGCCAACAGGGTGGGCAGCCCCAGCATTTT	CASSQQGGQPQHF
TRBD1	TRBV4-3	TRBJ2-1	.	TGCGCCAGCAGCCAAGAGGACAGGGGGATCAATGAGCAGTTCTTC	CASSQEDRGINEQFF
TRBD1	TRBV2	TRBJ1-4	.	TGTGCCAGCAGTGACAGGGGGCTCACTAATGAAAAACTGTTTTTT	CASSDRGLTNEKLFF
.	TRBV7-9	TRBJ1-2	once	TGTGCCAGCAGCTTAGGGACTGGGGGCTACACCTTC	CASSLGTGGYTF
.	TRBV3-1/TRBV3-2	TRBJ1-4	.	TGTGCAGCAGCAACAACAACCTTAGACAGCTTTAATGAAAAACTGTTTTTT	CAAATTTLDSFNEKLFF
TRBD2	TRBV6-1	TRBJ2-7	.	TGTGCCAGCAGTGGGCCGACTAGCGGGAGGTCCTACGAGCAGTACTTC	CASSGPTSGRSYEQYF
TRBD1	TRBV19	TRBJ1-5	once	TGTGCCAGTAGTATGGGGAACAGGGGTCGCAATCAGCCCCAGCATTTT	CASSMGNRGRNQPQHF
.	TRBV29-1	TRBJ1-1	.	TGCAGCGCGTCCCGCGGCGGGAACACTGAAGCTTTCTTT	CSASRGGNTEAFF
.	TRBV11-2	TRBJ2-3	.	TGTGCCAGCAGCTTAGTGGGGCACTTGTTCACAGATACGCAGTATTTT	CASSLVGHLFTDTQYF
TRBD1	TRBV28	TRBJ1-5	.	TGTGCCAGCAGTTCAGGGGGACAGGGTGGTCAGCCCCAGCATTTT	CASSSGGQGGQPQHF
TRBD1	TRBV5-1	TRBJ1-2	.	TGCGCCAGCCGTCCGGGACAGGGGGGATTAAGGGGCTACACCTTC	CASRPGQGGLRGYTF
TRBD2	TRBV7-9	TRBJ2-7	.	TGTGCCAGCAGCCCTCTTCGGGACTACTCCTACGAGCAGTACTTC	CASSPLRDYSYEQYF
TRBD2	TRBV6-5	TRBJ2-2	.	TGTGCCAGCAAACCGGGACTAGCCCCCGGGGAGCTGTTTTTT	CASKPGLAPGELFF
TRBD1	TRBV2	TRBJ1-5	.	TGTGCCAGCAGGCAGAGTGGACAGGGAAAGGTTCAGCCCCAGCATTTT	CASRQSGQGKVQPQHF
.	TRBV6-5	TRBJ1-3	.	TGTGGGCTCTTAACGGGAAACACCATATATTTT	CGLLTGNTIYF
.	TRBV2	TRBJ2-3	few	TGTGCCAGCAGAGGTCCTAGGTCCAGCACAGATACGCAGTATTTT	CASRGPRSSTDTQYF
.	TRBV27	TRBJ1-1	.	TGTGCCAGCTCCCCTAGGACTGAGAACACTGAAGCTTTCTTT	CASSPRTENTEAFF
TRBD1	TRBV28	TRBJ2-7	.	TGTGCCAGCAGACCTAGACAGGGGCTCCTCGACGAGCAGTACTTC	CASRPRQGLLDEQYF
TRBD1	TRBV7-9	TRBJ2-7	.	TGTGCCAGCAGTTTCCCAGGGGGCGAGCAGTACTTC	CASSFPGGEQYF
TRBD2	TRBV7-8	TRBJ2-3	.	TGTGCCAGCAGCTTTCTAGCGGGGGGGCGGTTTGATACGCAGTATTTT	CASSFLAGGRFDTQYF
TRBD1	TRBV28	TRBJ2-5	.	TGTGCCAGCAGTCAGGCCGGGACAGGGATTCAGGAGACCCAGTACTTC	CASSQAGTGIQETQYF